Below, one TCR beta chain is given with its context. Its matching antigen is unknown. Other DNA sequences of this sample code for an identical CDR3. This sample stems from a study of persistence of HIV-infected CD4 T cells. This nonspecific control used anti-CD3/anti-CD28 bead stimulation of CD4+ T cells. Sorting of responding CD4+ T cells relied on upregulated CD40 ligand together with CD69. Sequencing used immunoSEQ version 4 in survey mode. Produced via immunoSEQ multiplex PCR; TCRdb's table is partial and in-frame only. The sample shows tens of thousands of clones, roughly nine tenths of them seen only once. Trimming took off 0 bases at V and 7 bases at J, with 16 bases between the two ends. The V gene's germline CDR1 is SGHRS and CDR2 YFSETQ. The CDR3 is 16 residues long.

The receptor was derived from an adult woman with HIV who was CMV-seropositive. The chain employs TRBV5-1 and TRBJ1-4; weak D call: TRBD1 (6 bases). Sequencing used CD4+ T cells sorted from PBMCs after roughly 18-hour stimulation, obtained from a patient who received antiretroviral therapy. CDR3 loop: CASSLERGGAGEKLFF. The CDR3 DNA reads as TGCGCCAGCAGCTTGGAGCGGGGGGGGGCAGGTGAAAAACTGTTTTTT.